These 29 T cell receptor beta chains were all obtained from the same sample, sequenced in a study of cytotoxic CD8 clonotypes in ibrutinib-treated CLL. Some clones are missing from TCRdb's copy, which holds only in-frame ones; the method was immunoSEQ multiplex PCR. The sample includes under 200,000 clones, roughly 80% of them seen just once. This sample comprised PBMCs, obtained after 24 months of ibrutinib treatment. These receptors all come from a human donor with chronic lymphocytic leukemia.

The rearrangement joins TRBV5-1 to TRBJ1-1, with 11 nucleotides matching TRBD1. CDR3 length: 15 residues. Germline V gene lookup returns CDR1 SGHRS and CDR2 YFSETQ. Trimming at V came to 4 bases and at J to 5 bases, leaving 7 bases not matched to a gene. CDR3 loop: CASSRDRGFGTEAFF. The CDR3 DNA is TGCGCCAGCAGCCGGGACAGGGGGTTCGGGACTGAAGCTTTCTTT.

This rearrangement joins TRBV2 to TRBJ1-5; 7 positions agree with TRBD1. Unmatched junction bases numbered 6, after V lost 6 bases and J lost 1 base. This CDR3 region has 15 residues. Germline CDR1 and CDR2: SNHLY and FYNNEI. This chain's CDR3 is CASRVGTVSNQPQHF. The CDR3 DNA reads TGTGCCAGCAGAGTCGGGACAGTGAGCAATCAGCCCCAGCATTTT.

The chain joins TRBV7-3 to TRBJ1-1, with D unresolved. V lost 3 bases to trimming and J lost 1 base, with 6 bases between them. The CDR3 has 13 residues. The germline V gene encodes CDR1 SGHTA and CDR2 FQGTGA. In DNA form, the CDR3 reads TGTGCCAGCAGCTTCGAACAGAACACTGAAGCTTTCTTT. Its translation: CASSFEQNTEAFF.

The rearrangement links TRBV4-2 to TRBJ2-1; TRBD2 matches at 7 bases. J gave up 7 bases and V 0 bases, and 9 bases lay outside the gene matches. This CDR3 contains 16 residues. Germline V gene sequence: CDR1 LGHNA, CDR2 YNFKEQ. This CDR3 is CASSQDAAGARNEQFF. As DNA, the CDR3 is TGTGCCAGCAGCCAAGATGCGGCGGGAGCTCGGAATGAGCAGTTCTTC.

The chain couples TRBV5-8 to TRBJ2-3, with TRBD2 identical over 12 bases. The V gene's germline CDR1 is SGHTS and CDR2 YDEGEE. The CDR3 is 16 amino acids. V shed 7 bases, J shed 5 bases, and the junction held 11 bases outside the gene matches. The CDR3 protein is CASRPASGRAVDTQYF. DNA for the CDR3: TGTGCCAGCCGGCCGGCTAGCGGGAGGGCCGTAGATACGCAGTATTTT.

This chain connects TRBV25-1 to TRBJ2-5; D remains ambiguous. V lost 1 base to trimming and J lost 1 base, with 4 bases between them. The germline V gene encodes CDR1 MGHDK and CDR2 SYGVNS. The CDR3 covers 13 residues. CDR3 region: CASSEWVQETQYF. Here the CDR3 DNA reads TGTGCCAGCAGTGAATGGGTCCAAGAGACCCAGTACTTC. The full variable domain, completed using reference TRBV25-1 and TRBJ2-5, is EADIYQTPRYLVIGTGKKITLECSQTMGHDKMYWYQQDPGMELHLIHYSYGVNSTEKGDLSSESTVSRIRTEHFPLTLESARPSHTSQYLCASSEWVQETQYFGPGTRLLVL.

This clone has just one count. This chain uses TRBV19 with TRBJ1-4; no reliable D call. The V end lost 7 bases, the J end lost 7 bases, and 25 bases lay between the germline ends. Germline values: CDR1 LNHDA, CDR2 SQIVND (reference sequence). The CDR3 is 17 residues long. This chain's CDR3 is CASTIGRRAGISEKLFF. The CDR3, as DNA: TGTGCCAGTACAATTGGAAGGCGCGCGGGTATTAGTGAAAAACTGTTTTTT.

V is TRBV19 and J is TRBJ2-3, with D possibly matching TRBD2 (6 bases). The CDR3 is made up of 16 amino acids. V shed 8 bases and J shed 2 bases, with 20 bases lying between them. Germline-derived CDR1 and CDR2 are LNHDA and SQIVND (reference sequence). The CDR3 is CASHIKGGRNTDTQYF. CDR3 sequence (DNA): TGTGCCAGTCACATCAAGGGAGGTCGGAACACAGATACGCAGTATTTT.

The rearrangement links TRBV5-6 to TRBJ2-7, with a possible D match to TRBD2 (7 bases). Trimming took 4 bases from V and 5 from J, leaving 13 bases between them. The germline gives CDR1 SGHDT, CDR2 YYEEEE. CDR3 length equals 13 residues. CDR3 nucleotide sequence: TGTGCCAGCAGCACAGGGAGGGCCCACGAGCAGTACTTC. It specifies CASSTGRAHEQYF.

This chain uses TRBV9 with TRBJ2-7; D gene unclear. V was pared by 0 bases and J by 1 base, with 11 bases between. The CDR3 length is 15 residues. Germline CDR1 and CDR2: SGDLS and YYNGEE. This CDR3 is CASSVGPILSYEQYF. The CDR3 coding sequence is TGTGCCAGCAGCGTAGGACCCATCCTTTCCTACGAGCAGTACTTC.

The rearrangement uses TRBV18 and TRBJ2-3; the D is unclear. Germline V gives CDR1 KGHSH, CDR2 LQKENI. This CDR3 is 16 amino acids long. V was trimmed by 6 bases and J by 4 bases, leaving 20 bases between them. The CDR3 is CASSPALSRRADTQYF. The CDR3 DNA sequence: TGTGCCAGCTCCCCCGCCCTGTCGCGTCGGGCAGATACGCAGTATTTT. Based on the CDR3 plus reference TRBV18 and TRBJ2-3, the full variable domain is NAGVMQNPRHLVRRRGQEARLRCSPMKGHSHVYWYRQLPEEGLKFMVYLQKENIIDESGMPKERFSAEFPKEGPSILRIQQVVRGDSAAYFCASSPALSRRADTQYFGPGTRLTVL.

The chain employs TRBV19 and TRBJ1-4, with 7 bases identical to TRBD1. Germline values: CDR1 LNHDA, CDR2 SQIVND (reference sequence). After removal of 6 bases from V and 8 bases from J, the junction contained 3 bases not matched to a gene. The CDR3 totals 12 residues. CDR3 residues: CASRRTGEKLFF. The DNA for the CDR3 is TGTGCCAGTAGAAGGACAGGAGAAAAACTGTTTTTT.

The V call is TRBV19, the J call TRBJ1-1; maybe TRBD1 (6 bases). The V gene's germline CDR1 is LNHDA and CDR2 SQIVND (reference sequence). The V gene lost 6 bases and the J gene lost 5 bases, with 16 bases spanning the gap. This CDR3 has 14 residues. The CDR3 DNA follows: TGTGCCAGTAGCCAAACGGGGGGCCGGACTGAAGCTTTCTTT. Translated: CASSQTGGRTEAFF.

V usage is TRBV7-9 and J usage is TRBJ1-4; no reliable D call. With 5 bases removed from V and 4 bases from J, the gap between germline ends came to 8 bases. The germline V gene encodes CDR1 SEHNR and CDR2 FQNEAQ (reference sequence). The CDR3 length is 13 residues. This CDR3 is CASSHQFNEKLFF. The CDR3 region has the DNA TGTGCCAGCAGCCACCAGTTTAATGAAAAACTGTTTTTT.

The chain employs TRBV7-8 and TRBJ1-6, with D perhaps TRBD1 (6 bases). CDR3 length equals 15 residues. The germline V gene has CDR1 SGHVS and CDR2 FQNEAQ. V lost 8 bases and J 10 bases, leaving 21 bases between the germline ends. CDR3 DNA sequence: TGTGCCAGCCGCCGGACTGATGGGGGCCTCTCACCCCTCCACTTT. Translating gives CASRRTDGGLSPLHF.

This chain links TRBV6-1 with TRBJ2-1; D remains ambiguous. The CDR3 length is 15 residues. Trimming pared 2 bases from V and 4 bases from J, leaving 12 bases between. Germline CDR1 MNHNS, CDR2 SASEGT. This chain's CDR3 is CASSEIRADYNEQFF. The CDR3 DNA sequence: TGTGCCAGCAGTGAAATTAGGGCAGATTACAATGAGCAGTTCTTC.

This rearrangement joins TRBV29-1 to TRBJ2-5, with unresolved D. The CDR3 sequence is 12 residues long. Germline CDR1 SQVTM, CDR2 ANQGSEA. Trimming took 7 bases from V and 0 from J, leaving 9 bases between them. The CDR3, as DNA: TGCAGCGCGAGGACCAACCAAGAGACCCAGTACTTC. It is translated as CSARTNQETQYF.

The rearrangement uses TRBV7-3 and TRBJ2-4; TRBD2 matches at 11 bases. The germline V gene encodes CDR1 SGHTA and CDR2 FQGTGA. The ends lost 4 bases at V and 5 bases at J; junction bases unmatched: 10. The CDR3 totals 17 residues. In DNA form, the CDR3 reads TGTGCCAGCAGCTACGCCACTAGCGGGAGTGGGGAAAACATTCAGTACTTC. Residues: CASSYATSGSGENIQYF.

The chain recombines TRBV5-4 with TRBJ2-1; D is uncertain. This CDR3 comprises 14 residues. Trimming removed 0 bases at V and 8 bases at J, with 12 bases between. Germline CDR1 reads SGHNT; CDR2 reads YYREEE (reference sequence). This CDR3 is CASSLAWPRHEQFF. The CDR3 DNA reads as TGTGCCAGCAGCTTGGCGTGGCCACGCCATGAGCAGTTCTTC.

The chain is built from TRBV7-9 and TRBJ1-1; no clear D. The germline V and J ends were trimmed by 5 bases and 3 bases, with 10 bases remaining between them. CDR3 length equals 13 residues. Germline CDR1 reads SEHNR; CDR2 reads FQNEAQ (reference sequence). CDR3 protein: CASSSDMYTEAFF. Here the CDR3 DNA reads TGTGCCAGCAGCAGCGACATGTACACTGAAGCTTTCTTT.

The genes are TRBV2 and TRBJ1-3; D remains ambiguous. V shed 4 bases and J shed 0 bases, with 16 bases lying between them. The CDR3 length is 17 residues. In germline, CDR1 is SNHLY, CDR2 FYNNEI. The CDR3 is CASSVIWVADSGNTIYF. Here the CDR3 DNA reads TGTGCCAGCAGTGTAATTTGGGTGGCAGACTCTGGAAACACCATATATTTT.

The V and J genes are TRBV21-1 and TRBJ1-1; TRBD1 reflects the table's D call only, with no check against the DNA. TRBV21-1 is a listed pseudogene. There are 15 residues in the CDR3. CDR3: CASSKGQRTNTEAFF. DNA of the CDR3: TGTGCCAGCAGCAAGGGACAGCGGACGAACACTGAAGCTTTCTTT.

In its sample, this clone was seen once. The sample holds other DNA sequences that translate to the same CDR3. This rearrangement joins TRBV28 to TRBJ2-5; weak D call: TRBD1 (7 bases). In germline, CDR1 is MDHEN, CDR2 SYDVKM. This CDR3 has 16 amino acids. The V end lost 6 bases, the J end lost 5 bases, and 22 bases lay between the germline ends. CDR3 loop: CASSYRAEGARETQYF. CDR3 DNA: TGTGCCAGCAGCTACAGGGCGGAGGGGGCACGGGAGACCCAGTACTTC. Together with reference TRBV28 and TRBJ2-5, the CDR3 gives the full variable domain: DVKVTQSSRYLVKRTGEKVFLECVQDMDHENMFWYRQDPGLGLRLIYFSYDVKMKEKGDIPEGYSVSREKKERFSLILESASTNQTSMYLCASSYRAEGARETQYFGPGTRLLVL.

The chain employs TRBV5-1 and TRBJ2-7; tentatively, D is TRBD2 (5 bases). CDR3 size: 15 residues. V dropped 8 bases and J dropped 4 bases, with 22 bases sitting between them. Germline CDR1 and CDR2: SGHRS and YFSETQ. The CDR3 loop reads CASKLGSGSSYEQYF. The DNA of the CDR3 is TGCGCCAGTAAATTGGGGAGCGGTAGCTCGTACGAGCAGTACTTC.

The V and J genes are TRBV30 and TRBJ1-2; D is perhaps TRBD1 (6 bases). This CDR3 has 12 amino acids. From germline, CDR1 is GTSNPN and CDR2 SVGIG (reference sequence). V lost 2 bases and J lost 8, with 12 bases in between. The CDR3 here is CAWSSGVRGYTF. The CDR3 DNA follows: TGTGCCTGGAGTTCAGGGGTGAGGGGCTACACCTTC.

The chain carries TRBV4-1 and TRBJ1-2; D possibly corresponds to TRBD1 (6 bases). V lost 4 bases and J lost 2, with 14 bases in between. Germline V gene sequence: CDR1 MGHRA, CDR2 YSYEKL. The CDR3 has 15 amino acids. The CDR3 reads CASSPNRGGNYGYTF. The CDR3 bases are TGCGCCAGCAGCCCCAACCGAGGGGGGAACTATGGCTACACCTTC.

This chain joins TRBV7-9 and TRBJ1-1; tentatively, D is TRBD1 (5 bases). Germline CDR1 and CDR2: SEHNR and FQNEAQ (reference sequence). Trimming took 2 bases from V and 1 from J, leaving 11 bases between them. CDR3 length: 15 amino acids. The CDR3 nucleotides read TGTGCCAGCAGCTTAAATTCGGGGGGGAACACTGAAGCTTTCTTT. Its protein is CASSLNSGGNTEAFF.

This clone appeared once. The J gene is TRBJ1-2, the V gene TRBV7-8; D unresolved. This CDR3 region has 14 residues. Germline CDR1 and CDR2: SGHVS and FQNEAQ. Trimming removed 1 base from V and 0 bases from J, with 6 bases in between. CDR3 residues: CASSLGFSNYGYTF. CDR3 sequence (DNA): TGTGCCAGCAGCTTAGGCTTTTCTAACTATGGCTACACCTTC.

The V gene is TRBV29-1, the J gene TRBJ2-5, with D unclear. V shed 3 bases and J shed 3 bases, with 8 bases lying between them. The CDR3 extends over 12 amino acids. Germline V gives CDR1 SQVTM, CDR2 ANQGSEA. The CDR3 region is CSVDRGKETQYF. CDR3 coding DNA: TGCAGCGTTGATCGTGGGAAAGAGACCCAGTACTTC.